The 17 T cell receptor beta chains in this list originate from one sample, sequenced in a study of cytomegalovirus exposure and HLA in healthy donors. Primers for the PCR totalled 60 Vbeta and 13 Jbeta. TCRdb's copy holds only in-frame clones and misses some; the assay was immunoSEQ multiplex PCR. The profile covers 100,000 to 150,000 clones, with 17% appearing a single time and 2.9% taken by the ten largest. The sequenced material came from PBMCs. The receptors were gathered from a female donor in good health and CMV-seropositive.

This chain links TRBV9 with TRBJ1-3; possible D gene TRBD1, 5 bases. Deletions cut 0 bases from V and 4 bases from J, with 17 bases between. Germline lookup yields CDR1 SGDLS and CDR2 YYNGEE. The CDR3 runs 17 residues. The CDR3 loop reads CASSVGLGGVEGNTIYF. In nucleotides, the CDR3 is TGTGCCAGCAGCGTAGGACTTGGGGGGGTTGAGGGAAACACCATATATTTT.

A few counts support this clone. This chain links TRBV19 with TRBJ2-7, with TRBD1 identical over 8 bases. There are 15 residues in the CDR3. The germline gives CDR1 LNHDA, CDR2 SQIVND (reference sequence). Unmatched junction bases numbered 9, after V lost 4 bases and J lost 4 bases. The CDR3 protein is CASSTDRGSSYEQYF. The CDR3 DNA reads TGTGCCAGTAGTACTGACAGGGGTAGTAGTTACGAGCAGTACTTC.

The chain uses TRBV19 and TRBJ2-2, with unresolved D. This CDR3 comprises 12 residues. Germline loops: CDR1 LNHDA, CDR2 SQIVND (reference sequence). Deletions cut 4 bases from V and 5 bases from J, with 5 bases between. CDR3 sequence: CASSTETGELFF. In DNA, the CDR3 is TGTGCCAGTAGTACTGAGACCGGGGAGCTGTTTTTT.

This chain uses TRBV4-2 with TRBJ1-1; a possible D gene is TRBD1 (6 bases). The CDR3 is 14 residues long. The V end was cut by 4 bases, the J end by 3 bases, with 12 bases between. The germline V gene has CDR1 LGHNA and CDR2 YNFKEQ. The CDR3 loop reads CASSPRWTDTEAFF. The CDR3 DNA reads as TGTGCCAGCAGCCCTCGTTGGACAGACACTGAAGCTTTCTTT.

Here the CDR3 DNA reads TGCGCCAGCAGGGTATCCCGAGACTACAATGAGCAGTTCTTC. Translation: CASRVSRDYNEQFF. The rearrangement joins TRBV10-2 to TRBJ2-1, with D uncertain. The CDR3 consists of 14 residues. Trimming cost V 6 bases and J 3 bases, with 12 bases left between them. Germline values: CDR1 WSHSY, CDR2 SAAADI.

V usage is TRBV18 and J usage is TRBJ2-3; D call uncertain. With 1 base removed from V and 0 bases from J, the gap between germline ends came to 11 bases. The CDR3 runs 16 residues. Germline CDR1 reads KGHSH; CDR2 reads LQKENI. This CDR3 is CASSPRQKMSTDTQYF. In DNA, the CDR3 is TGTGCCAGCTCACCACGGCAGAAGATGAGCACAGATACGCAGTATTTT.

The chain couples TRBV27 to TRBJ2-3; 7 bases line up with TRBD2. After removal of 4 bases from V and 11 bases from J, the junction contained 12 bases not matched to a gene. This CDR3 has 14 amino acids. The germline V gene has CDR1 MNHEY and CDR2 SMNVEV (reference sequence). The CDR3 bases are TGTGCCAGCAGTTCAGGACTAGTGGGAAATAGGCAGTATTTT. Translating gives CASSSGLVGNRQYF.

CDR3 nucleotide sequence: TGTGCCAGCAGTCCTGAGACTACAGCGGGTAGAGAGCCCCAGCATTTT. Translation: CASSPETTAGREPQHF. The chain links TRBV28 to TRBJ1-5; unclear D gene. CDR3 length: 16 amino acids. V shed 5 bases and J shed 8 bases, with 22 bases lying between them. Germline assignment: CDR1 MDHEN and CDR2 SYDVKM. Combining the CDR3 with reference TRBV28 and TRBJ1-5 gives the whole variable domain DVKVTQSSRYLVKRTGEKVFLECVQDMDHENMFWYRQDPGLGLRLIYFSYDVKMKEKGDIPEGYSVSREKKERFSLILESASTNQTSMYLCASSPETTAGREPQHFGDGTRLSIL.

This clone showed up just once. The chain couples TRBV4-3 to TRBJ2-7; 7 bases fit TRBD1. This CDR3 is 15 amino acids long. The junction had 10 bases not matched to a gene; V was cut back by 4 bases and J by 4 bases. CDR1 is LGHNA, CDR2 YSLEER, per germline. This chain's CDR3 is CASSRKQGVFYEQYF. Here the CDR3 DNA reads TGCGCCAGCAGCCGGAAGCAGGGGGTATTTTACGAGCAGTACTTC.

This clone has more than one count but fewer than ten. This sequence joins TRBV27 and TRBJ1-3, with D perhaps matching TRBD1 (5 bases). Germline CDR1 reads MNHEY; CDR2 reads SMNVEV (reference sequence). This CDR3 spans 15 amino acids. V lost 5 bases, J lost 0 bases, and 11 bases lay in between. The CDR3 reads CASSPGISSGNTIYF. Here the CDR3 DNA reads TGTGCCAGCAGTCCAGGGATTAGCTCTGGAAACACCATATATTTT.

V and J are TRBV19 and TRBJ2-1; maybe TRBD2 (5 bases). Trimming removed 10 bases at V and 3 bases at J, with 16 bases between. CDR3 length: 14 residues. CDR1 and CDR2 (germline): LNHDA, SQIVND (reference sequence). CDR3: CATSGDLYYNEQFF. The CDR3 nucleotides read TGTGCCACCAGCGGAGACCTATACTACAATGAGCAGTTCTTC.

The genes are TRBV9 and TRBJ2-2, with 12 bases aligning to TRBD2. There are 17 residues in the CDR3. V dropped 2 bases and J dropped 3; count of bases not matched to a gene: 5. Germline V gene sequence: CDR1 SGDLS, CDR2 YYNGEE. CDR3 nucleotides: TGTGCCAGCAGCGTGGCTAGCGGGGGGGTATACACCGGGGAGCTGTTTTTT. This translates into CASSVASGGVYTGELFF.

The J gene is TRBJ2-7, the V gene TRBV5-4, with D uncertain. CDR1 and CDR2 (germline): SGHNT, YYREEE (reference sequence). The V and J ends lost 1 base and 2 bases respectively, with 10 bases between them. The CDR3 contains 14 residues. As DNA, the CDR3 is TGTGCCAGCAGCTTGTTCGGGTACGCCTACGAGCAGTACTTC. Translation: CASSLFGYAYEQYF.

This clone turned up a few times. The DNA for the CDR3 is TGTGCCTGGAGTGTAGGGACAGTCTATGGCTACACCTTC. Translating gives CAWSVGTVYGYTF. The gene calls are TRBV30 and TRBJ1-2, with 7 bases that match TRBD1. The CDR3 extends over 13 amino acids. V shed 0 bases, J shed 4 bases, and the junction held 2 bases outside the gene matches. In germline, CDR1 is GTSNPN, CDR2 SVGIG (reference sequence).

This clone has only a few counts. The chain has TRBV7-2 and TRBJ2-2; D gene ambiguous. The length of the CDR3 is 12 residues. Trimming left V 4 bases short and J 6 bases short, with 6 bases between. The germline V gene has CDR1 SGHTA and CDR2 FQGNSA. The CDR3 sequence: CASSYFSGELFF. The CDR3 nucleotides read TGTGCCAGCAGCTATTTCTCCGGGGAGCTGTTTTTT.

The CDR3 sequence: CASSLYRGDNSPLHF. The CDR3 DNA reads TGTGCCAGCAGTTTATATCGGGGGGATAATTCACCCCTCCACTTT. The chain employs TRBV27 and TRBJ1-6, with D perhaps matching TRBD1 (5 bases). The CDR3 length is 15 residues. CDR1 MNHEY and CDR2 SMNVEV come from the germline V gene (reference sequence). With 1 base removed from V and 5 bases from J, the gap between germline ends came to 9 bases.

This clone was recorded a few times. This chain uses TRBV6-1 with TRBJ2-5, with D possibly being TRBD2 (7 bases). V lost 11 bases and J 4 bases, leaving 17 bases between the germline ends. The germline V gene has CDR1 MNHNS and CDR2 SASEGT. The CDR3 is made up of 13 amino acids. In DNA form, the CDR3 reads TGTGCCGAGGGGGAGGGCAGCCGAGAGACCCAGTACTTC. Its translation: CAEGEGSRETQYF.